The clone carrying this T cell receptor beta chain has more than one count but fewer than ten. As yet, its antigen is unknown. Sorted naive CD8 T cells, roughly 20,000 to 1,100,000, were sequenced from 10%, 30% or 50% RNA. Naive CD8 T cells were picked out by sorting for CD8+CD4-CCR7+CD45RA+. Germline assignment: CDR1 MGHDK and CDR2 SYGVNS. Trimming removed 4 bases at V and 2 bases at J, with 8 bases between. This CDR3 spans 14 amino acids. The data were taken from a study of molecular identifiers for immune sequencing clone quantification. At the level of the study: In the replicates, RNA derived from about 21,000 or 97,000 naive CD8 cells was divided into five parts, and four were sequenced. Study observations and caveats: Clonotypes surpassing 20 RNA copies contained over 99% of effector molecules, versus under 1% in naive cells.

TCRdb reanalysed the PCR reads using MiXCR and keeps one entry per CDR3 protein. This sample has roughly 630,000 distinct CDR3 sequences; 25% occur once, and the top ten carry around 0.78%. The chain recombines TRBV25-1 with TRBJ1-4; D gene ambiguous. The sequenced material came from naive CD8+ T cells from blood, with Jurkat cell RNA spiked in. Subset: FACS-sorted CD8+CD4-CCR7+CD45RA+ naive T cells. The receptor comes from a human donor in good health. Some libraries in this study had Jurkat cell RNA spiked in. The CDR3 nucleotides read TGTGCCAGCAGTGCCCAAGGGACTAATGAAAAACTGTTTTTT. As protein: CASSAQGTNEKLFF.